This TCR beta chain derives from a study of tumor-infiltrating lymphocytes in primary liver carcinoma. From about 0.45 ug total RNA, TCR beta cDNA was generated with a primer in the constant region. A slightly modified ARM-PCR protocol with three nested multiplex PCR rounds produced these TCR beta libraries. PCR rounds one and two used TRBV1-TRBV30 forward primers with a C-beta reverse primer for 10 cycles each. Each CDR3 protein gets one entry after TCRdb re-called the multiplex PCR reads with MiXCR. This table has roughly 330,000 distinct CDR3 sequences, about 61% appearing once. Germline CDR1 SGHAT, CDR2 FQNNGV. CDR3 length: 16 amino acids. Unsorted whole blood supplied the RNA, and germline DNA was extracted too. They drew approximately 3.9 milliliters of peripheral blood before surgery. Worth noting for this clonotype: A read error may account for a junction end that differs from germline.

V and J are TRBV11-2 and TRBJ2-3; D possibly matches TRBD1 or TRBD2 (5 bases each). The sequenced sample was peripheral blood. The clonotype comes from a man aged 40-50 years with primary liver carcinoma and hepatitis B virus infection. In DNA, the CDR3 is TGTGCCAGTAGCTTAGGGCCTAGTGGGGGATTCAATACGCAGTATTTT. Amino acids: CASSLGPSGGFNTQYF.